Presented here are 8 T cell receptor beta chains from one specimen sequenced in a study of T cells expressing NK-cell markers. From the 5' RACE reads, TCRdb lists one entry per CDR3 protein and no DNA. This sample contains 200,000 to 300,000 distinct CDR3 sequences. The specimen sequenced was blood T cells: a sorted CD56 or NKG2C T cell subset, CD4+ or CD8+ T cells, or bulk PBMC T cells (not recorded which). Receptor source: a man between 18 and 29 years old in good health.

The CDR3 reads CAITKEGAGNEQFF. The chain is built from TRBV10-3 and TRBJ2-1; TCRdb selects TRBD1, and the lack of DNA leaves this call unchecked. Germline V gene lookup returns CDR1 ENHRY and CDR2 SYGVKD. The CDR3 sequence is 14 residues long.

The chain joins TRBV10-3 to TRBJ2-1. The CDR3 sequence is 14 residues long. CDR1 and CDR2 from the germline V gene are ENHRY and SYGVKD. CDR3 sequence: CAISGGWDYNEQFF.

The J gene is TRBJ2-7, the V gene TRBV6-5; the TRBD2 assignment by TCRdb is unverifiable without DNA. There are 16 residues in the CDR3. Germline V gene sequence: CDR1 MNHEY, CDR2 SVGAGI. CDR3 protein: CASSYNPGTSGSEQYF.

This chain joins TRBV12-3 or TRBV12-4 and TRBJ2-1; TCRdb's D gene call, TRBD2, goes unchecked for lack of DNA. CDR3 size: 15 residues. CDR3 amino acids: CASSQPGLQPNEQFF.

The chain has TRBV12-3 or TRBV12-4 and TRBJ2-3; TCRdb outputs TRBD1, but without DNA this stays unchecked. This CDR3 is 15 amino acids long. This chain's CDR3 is CASSRQGSSTDTQYF.

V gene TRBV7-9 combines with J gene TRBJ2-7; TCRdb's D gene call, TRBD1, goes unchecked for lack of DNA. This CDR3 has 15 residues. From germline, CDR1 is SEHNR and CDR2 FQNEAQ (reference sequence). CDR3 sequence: CASSAPDRGYYEQYF.

CDR3 in amino acids: CASTAVDTQYF. The chain uses TRBV28 and TRBJ2-3. CDR1 is MDHEN, CDR2 SYDVKM, per germline. This CDR3 contains 11 residues.

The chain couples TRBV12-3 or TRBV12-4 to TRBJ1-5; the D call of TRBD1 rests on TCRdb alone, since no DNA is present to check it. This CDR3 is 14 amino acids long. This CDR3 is CASLDSLNNQPQHF.